This T cell receptor beta chain was sequenced for a study of T cell changes during pregnancy in multiple sclerosis. The CDR3 is 13 amino acids. Trimming pared 4 bases from V and 7 bases from J, leaving 12 bases between. Germline CDR1 SGHDT, CDR2 YYEEEE. The table came from immunoSEQ multiplex PCR; TCRdb's copy has only in-frame clones and leaves some out. This table has approximately 41,000 clones, about 90% appearing once. The receptor comes from a female donor with multiple sclerosis, enrolled in a pregnancy study. The chain recombines TRBV5-6 with TRBJ2-1; possibly TRBD2 for D (6 bases). Sequences were derived from CD8+ T cells from peripheral blood mononuclear cells, sampled in the first trimester of pregnancy. CDR3 DNA: TGTGCCAGCAGCCCCGGGAGTATAAATGAGCAGTTCTTC. The encoded protein is CASSPGSINEQFF.